This TCR beta chain emerged from a study of cytomegalovirus exposure and HLA in healthy donors (dated by TCRdb to 2015 to 2018). In terms of the full investigation: In an earlier analysis of 450 to 750 of the donors, approximately 260 Gb of sequence data and approximately 100 million unique TCR beta sequences from roughly 200 million T cells were reported. A later analysis re-analyzed previously published TCR beta repertoires from 666 donors and added high-resolution HLA genotyping to study TCR occurrence patterns. Donor age, sex, ethnicity and CMV serostatus were compiled together with the repertoire data. Both class I and class II loci were covered by HLA typing, at four-digit resolution. Roughly 5 DR-DQ haplotypes were treated as single units for association and clustering because of strong linkage in the cohort. Across 300 to 400 genotyped donors of the cohort, an average of roughly 200,000 unique TCR beta nucleotide sequences per donor were sequenced, and roughly 20% of those sequences were non-productive. Typing coverage differed by locus: A, B, C, DRB1 and DQB1 were typed in about 629-640 donors, DQA1 in about 510, DPA1 in 600 to 610, and DPB1 in about 450. Using immunosequencing, the study profiled T cell repertoires from 550 to 750 subjects and related those repertoires to cytomegalovirus serostatus. An earlier analysis of approximately 640 of the donors applied high-throughput TCR beta sequencing to assess whether each TCR beta V gene segment acted as functional or pseudogenic. The study aimed to test whether signatures of past pathogen exposure could be identified by cataloging public T cell receptors. The study combined high-throughput TCR immunosequencing, statistical association of individual TCRs with disease status, and machine learning to predict cytomegalovirus infection status. Along with the 666-subject first cohort, a separate validation cohort of roughly 110 different subjects was used. Genome-wide SNP genotypes for about 60% of the roughly 700 donors were used in a later genetic analysis, which treated that subset as a discovery cohort. An early release that covered roughly 600 HLA-typed donors contained 250 to 350 gigabases of sequencing data and 70 million to 100 million unique TCR sequences. Rather than using new phenotypic data, the later analysis identified candidate immune exposures from TCR beta sequences and from how often those sequences occurred across donors. Of the 350 to 450 genotyped donors, 81% fell in the genetic ancestry cluster associated with self-reported Caucasian donors. Every discovery cohort repertoire had been produced on one sequencing platform. On the study overall, not on this receptor specifically: Some IMGT-functional V segments, including TRBV6-2 and TRBV6-3, could not be distinguished by the 87-base-pair reads and were therefore excluded. In vitro tests confirmed that a few of the cytomegalovirus-associated TCR beta chains recognize cytomegalovirus antigens. Compared with the approximately 670-donor mean, donors in an Asian-associated ancestry cluster had fewer N-insertions in productive TCRs, according to a later genetic analysis. At a false discovery rate of 0.05, a later analysis linked 16,951 TCR beta sequences to specific HLA alleles. In a later analysis, several top co-occurrence clusters were reported to appear linked to parvovirus B19, influenza, CMV and Epstein-Barr virus. A later genetic analysis associated a missense DCLRE1C variant with V-gene and J-gene trimming of TCR beta chains, and an independent cohort replicated the association. A later analysis found that TCR association rates varied across HLA loci, with DRB1 alleles showing the most associated TCRs and HLA-C alleles the fewest. A group of highly shared sequence variants was considered likely to be a technical artifact of the sequencing pipeline. Compared with equally common non-associated chains, HLA-associated TCR beta chains in a later analysis were more clonally expanded and had lower generation probabilities. When HLA alleles, especially DR and DQ, strongly co-occurred, TCR associations were difficult to assign to individual alleles. The classifier was reported to diagnose cytomegalovirus status with high specificity and sensitivity in both the original and validation cohorts. An earlier analysis of around 500 of the donors showed that most TCR beta V segments appeared in productive rearrangements either about 90% or about 30% of the time, which broadly matched IMGT annotations. A further reported finding was that TCR beta sequences accurately predicted the HLA-A and HLA-B alleles for most subjects in the first cohort. Across donors, most TCR sequences were observed very rarely, whereas some public TCRs were present in many individuals. Because HLA typing was missing for some donors at each locus, association tests included only the typed subset. Only TCR beta chains were sequenced in this cohort, and the absence of alpha or paired-chain data limited detectable features. The study listed 150 to 200 TCR beta chains as associated with cytomegalovirus. For the cohort, immune exposure information was limited to CMV serostatus. According to the authors, the approach could potentially be generalized to other disease states and immunological phenotypes. The earlier analysis of a few hundred of the donors excluded some 15 rarely observed V segments, including chromosome 9 orphons, because counts were too low. Correlated functional status among segregating V segments might reflect linkage disequilibrium, but an unknown experimental factor could not be ruled out. Presence/absence analyses assumed roughly uniform sequencing depth across donors, an assumption that may not hold. Most CMV-associated TCR beta chains appeared to be HLA-restricted in a later analysis, and the HLA associations seemed to be driven largely by CMV exposure.

The CDR3 has 16 amino acids, counting the end cysteine and phenylalanine. Only the CDR3 region is kept as DNA, spanning 48 bases read in frame from base 1. From a lookup of the germline V gene, CDR1 and CDR2 are MGHRA and YSYEKL. V loses 4 bases, J loses 1 base, and the germline ends lie 15 bases apart. Details on this clone: The specificity of this receptor is unknown. One base away there is no much larger clone; base qualities are not given.

The cohort comprised hundreds of healthy bone marrow donors. All cohort members were sampled while nominally healthy, although unrecorded immune exposures were likely present. The donor tested CMV seronegative, placing the donor among the 352 seronegative members of the cohort. Each donor provided a peripheral blood sample, and peripheral blood mononuclear cells were used for TCR beta sequencing. Genomic DNA was extracted from the blood cell samples with the Qiagen DNeasy Blood Extraction Kit. The protocol used for the library was the immunoSEQ multiplex PCR assay. For the multiplex PCR, a mixture combining 60 forward primers for TCR Vbeta segments and 13 reverse primers for TCR Jbeta segments was used. The CDR3 region of rearranged TCR beta genes was amplified from genomic DNA by a multiplex PCR assay. The Illumina HiSeq System was used to sequence the amplified TCR beta libraries as 87-base-pair reads. In the paper's pipeline: A later analysis tallied around 82 million unique TCR beta chains across the 600 to 700 repertoires, and about 12 million of those chains were shared by two or more donors. A nearest-neighbor algorithm error-corrected the raw reads and collapsed the reads into unique sequences, merging closely related sequences to remove PCR and sequencing errors. Alignment of CDR3 sequences to IMGT reference sequences was used to assign V, D and J gene segments. For a sequence to be retained, a match of at least six nucleotides to both a V gene segment and a J gene segment was required. A rearrangement counted as productive if the CDR3 had no stop codons and remained in frame with V and J, and every other rearrangement counted as non-productive. Following IMGT convention, CDR3 was defined as the stretch from the second conserved V-encoded cysteine to the conserved J-encoded phenylalanine. In an earlier analysis of approximately 590 of the donors, sequences lacking an unambiguous match to a single V gene segment were excluded. In an earlier analysis of a few hundred of the donors, V segments were called functional above 56.7% productive rearrangements and were called segregating when the between-donor standard deviation exceeded 5%. A statistical classification framework was built to diagnose cytomegalovirus status from the catalog of TCR beta chain sequences. In a later analysis, TCR nucleotide sequences were compared against IMGT/GENE-DB human TR gene sequences so that V and J genes could be assigned. The TCRdist pipeline was used in a later analysis to assign CDR3 sequences and most-parsimonious VDJ recombination scenarios. In a later analysis, each TCR beta chain was defined by its CDR3 amino acid sequence together with its V-gene family, and reads lacking a unique V-gene family were excluded. As a way to deal with suspected cross-contamination and a sequencing artifact, a later analysis dropped under 600 nucleotide sequences that were highly shared and had low generation probability. In a later analysis, a clonal expansion index was calculated for each public chain from normalized within-repertoire ranks of inferred template counts. In a later analysis, generation probabilities were computed with a VDJ recombination model fitted to out-of-frame rearrangements, and the resulting probabilities were checked against IGoR. Hypergeometric tests were used in a later analysis to score TCR-TCR, TCR-HLA and TCR-CMV co-occurrence, with a repertoire-size bias correction applied to the TCR pairs. In a later analysis, false discovery rates were estimated by permuting HLA or CMV assignments 20 times. In a later analysis, co-occurring TCRs were grouped using DBSCAN, and TCRdist sequence similarity was added for clustering within HLA-allele-positive subsets. Repertoires with fewer than 30,000 or more than 120,000 public chains were left out of co-occurrence clustering, as were four to six repertoires with anomalous nucleotide sharing. The table comes from immuneACCESS by way of TCRdb, which keeps in-frame sequences with V and J called. Part of the clones is missing from these tables; in studies checked, under half for an unresolved V gene and the rest for unknown reasons. Clone size and V and J calls were adopted from that table, with D and trimming inferred from the DNA. In this sample the table shows hundreds of thousands of clones, roughly 84% of which occur a single time. The ten top clones hold about 0.77% of the sample.

Sequenced input: PBMCs. The clonotype was recovered from a boy between 2 and 15 years old in good health and CMV-seronegative. The chain uses TRBV4-1 and TRBJ2-3, with TRBD2 as a weak D call on 6 bases. The CDR3 in this case is CASSPGLLPGTDTQYF. DNA sequence: TGCGCCAGCAGCCCGGGACTCCTTCCCGGCACAGATACGCAGTATTTT.